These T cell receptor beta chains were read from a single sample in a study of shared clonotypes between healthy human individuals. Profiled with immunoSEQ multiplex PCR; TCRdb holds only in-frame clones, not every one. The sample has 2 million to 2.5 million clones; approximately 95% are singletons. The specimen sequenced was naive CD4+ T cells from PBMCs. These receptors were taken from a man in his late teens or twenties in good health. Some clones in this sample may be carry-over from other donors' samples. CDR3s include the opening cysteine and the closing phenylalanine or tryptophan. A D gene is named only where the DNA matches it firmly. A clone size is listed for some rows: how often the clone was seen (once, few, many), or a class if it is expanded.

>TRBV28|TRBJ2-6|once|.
TGTGCCAGCAGTTTATCAAGTGCTGGGGCCAACGTCCTGACTTTC
CASSLSSAGANVLTF
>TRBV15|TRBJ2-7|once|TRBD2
TGTGCCACCAGCAGAGATCCGAGCGGGAGTTCCTACGAGCAGTACTTC
CATSRDPSGSSYEQYF
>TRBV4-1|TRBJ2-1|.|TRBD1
TGCGCCAGCAGCCAAGAAGGGCTTCTGACAGGGCGGAATGAGCAGTTCTTC
CASSQEGLLTGRNEQFF
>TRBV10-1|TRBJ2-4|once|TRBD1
TGCGCCAGCAGTGATGGGACAGGGGCTAAAAACATTCAGTACTTC
CASSDGTGAKNIQYF
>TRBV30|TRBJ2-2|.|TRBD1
TGTGCCTGGGGGAGGACAGGGTACACCGGGGAGCTGTTTTTT
CAWGRTGYTGELFF
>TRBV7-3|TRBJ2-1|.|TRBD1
TGTGCCAGCAGCTTAGCCCCGGACAGGGACAAACAGTTCTTC
CASSLAPDRDKQFF
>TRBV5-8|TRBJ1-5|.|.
TGTGCCAGCAGCTTACTACAAGAGACATATCAGCCCCAGCATTTT
CASSLLQETYQPQHF
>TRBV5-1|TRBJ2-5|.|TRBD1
TGCGCCAGCAGCTTGGTCTTGGCAGGGGGTGGAGAGACCCAGTACTTC
CASSLVLAGGGETQYF
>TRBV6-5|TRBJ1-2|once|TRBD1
TGTGCCAGCAGCTTTGACAGGGGGTATGGCTACACCTTC
CASSFDRGYGYTF
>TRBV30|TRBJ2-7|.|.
TGTGCCTGGAATACAGGGTTATCCTACGAGCAGTACTTC
CAWNTGLSYEQYF
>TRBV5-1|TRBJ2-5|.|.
TGCGCCAGCAGGAGGACTCCGACGGGAGCTATCCCAGAGACCCAGTACTTC
CASRRTPTGAIPETQYF
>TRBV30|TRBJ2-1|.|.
TGTGCCTGGAGTGAGATAGGAGAGCAGTTCTTC
CAWSEIGEQFF
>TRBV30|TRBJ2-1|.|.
TGTGCCTGGAGTCCCCAGGTCGCTCCCTACAATGAGCAGTTCTTC
CAWSPQVAPYNEQFF
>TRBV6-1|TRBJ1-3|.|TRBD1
TGTGCCAGCAGCCCCGGACAGGGCTCTGGAAACACCATATATTTT
CASSPGQGSGNTIYF
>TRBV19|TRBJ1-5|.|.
TGTGCCAGTAGTACAATACAAGGCTTTCCTAGCAATCAGCCCCAGCATTTT
CASSTIQGFPSNQPQHF
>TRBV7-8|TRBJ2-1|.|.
TGTGCCAGCAGCCAGACTAGAAATACGAGGGGCTCCTACAATGAGCAGTTCTTC
CASSQTRNTRGSYNEQFF
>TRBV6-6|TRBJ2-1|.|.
TGTGCCAGCAGTTACGGGGTAGCGATGGGTGAGCAGTTCTTC
CASSYGVAMGEQFF
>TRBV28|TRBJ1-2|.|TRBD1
TGTGCCAGCAGCCTAACGGACAGGGGAGGCTACACCTTC
CASSLTDRGGYTF
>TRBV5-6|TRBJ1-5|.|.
TGTGCCAGCAGCTTTCTCCAGGCAGGCAATCAGCCCCAGCATTTT
CASSFLQAGNQPQHF
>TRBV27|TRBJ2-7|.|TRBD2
TGTGCCAGCAGTCCCCTAGGCACTAGCGGGAGGCTTCGGTACTACGAGCAGTACTTC
CASSPLGTSGRLRYYEQYF
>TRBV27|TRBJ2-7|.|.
TGTGCCAGCAGTTTTCGCTCCACCAGGACCAGTACATCCTACGAGCAGTACTTC
CASSFRSTRTSTSYEQYF
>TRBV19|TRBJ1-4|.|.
TGTGCCAGTAGAAACGAGCCTAATGAAAAACTGTTTTTT
CASRNEPNEKLFF
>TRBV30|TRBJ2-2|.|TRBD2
TGTGCCTGGAGTCGTACCAGGGGTAGCGGGAGTACCGGGGAGCTGTTTTTT
CAWSRTRGSGSTGELFF
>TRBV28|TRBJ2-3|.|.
TGTGCCAGCAGTTTTGGAATAGCACCCGCTGGGGATACGCAGTATTTT
CASSFGIAPAGDTQYF
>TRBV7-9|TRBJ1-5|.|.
TGTGCCAGCAGCTTAGGGGTGGATCAGCCCCAGCATTTT
CASSLGVDQPQHF
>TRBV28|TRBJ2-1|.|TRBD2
TGTGCCAGCAGCCCCGGACTAGCGGAGGGGTATGAGCAGTTCTTC
CASSPGLAEGYEQFF
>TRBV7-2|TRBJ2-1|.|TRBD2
TGTGCCAGCAGCCAACTAGCGGAGGGTGAGCAGTTCTTC
CASSQLAEGEQFF
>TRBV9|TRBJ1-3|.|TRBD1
TGTGCCAGCAGCGCCCCGGACAGGGCCTCTGGAAACACCATATATTTT
CASSAPDRASGNTIYF
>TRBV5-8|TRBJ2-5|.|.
TGTGCCAGCAGCTTGGGAGATTATACGGGACACTTC
CASSLGDYTGHF
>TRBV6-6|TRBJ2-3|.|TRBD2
TGTGCCAGCACCTTAGCGGGAGGGACAGATACGCAGTATTTT
CASTLAGGTDTQYF
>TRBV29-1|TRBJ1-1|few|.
TGCAGCGTTGGTCGAAGGACGAACACTGAAGCTTTCTTT
CSVGRRTNTEAFF
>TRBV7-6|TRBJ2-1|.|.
TGTGCCAGCAGCTTAGTAGCGGCCTACAATGAGCAGTTCTTC
CASSLVAAYNEQFF
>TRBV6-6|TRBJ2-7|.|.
TGTGCCAGCAGCCGACCCATGTACGAGCAGTACTTC
CASSRPMYEQYF
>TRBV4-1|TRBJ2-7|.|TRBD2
TGCGCCAGCAGCCTCTCCGGGACTAGCGGGAGCGAGCAGTACTTC
CASSLSGTSGSEQYF
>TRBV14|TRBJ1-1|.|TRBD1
TGTGCCAGCAGCCGGGAGGGACAGGGAGGCACTGAAGCTTTCTTT
CASSREGQGGTEAFF
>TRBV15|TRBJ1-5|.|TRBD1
TGTGCCACCAGCAGAGAAGACAGGGATTCTTCGCCCCAGCATTTT
CATSREDRDSSPQHF
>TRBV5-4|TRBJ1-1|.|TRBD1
TGTGCCAGCAGCCACACAGGGGGCTGGACTGAAGCTTTCTTT
CASSHTGGWTEAFF
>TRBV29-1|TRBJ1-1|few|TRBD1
TGCAGCGTTAGCACAGGGGGCACTGAAGCTTTCTTT
CSVSTGGTEAFF
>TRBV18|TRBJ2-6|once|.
TGTGCCAGCTCACCATTATTCTCTGGGGCCAACGTCCTGACTTTC
CASSPLFSGANVLTF
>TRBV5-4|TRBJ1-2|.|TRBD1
TGTGCCAGCAGCCCGGGACAGGGTAACTATGGCTACACCTTC
CASSPGQGNYGYTF
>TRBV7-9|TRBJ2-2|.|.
TGTGCCAGCAGCCTAAAACTGAGACTAGTGGTCGGCACCGGGGAGCTGTTTTTT
CASSLKLRLVVGTGELFF
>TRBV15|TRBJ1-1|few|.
TGTGCCACCAGCAGAGATCGAGGAGACACTGAAGCTTTCTTT
CATSRDRGDTEAFF
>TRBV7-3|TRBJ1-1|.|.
TGTGCCAGCAGCAGGACAGTGAACACTGAAGCTTTCTTT
CASSRTVNTEAFF
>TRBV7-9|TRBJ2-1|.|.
TGTGCCAGCAGCGAGGGACAACACAATGAGCAGTTCTTC
CASSEGQHNEQFF
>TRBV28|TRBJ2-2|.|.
TGTGCCAGCAGTTTTCAACGGACCGGGGAGCTGTTTTTT
CASSFQRTGELFF
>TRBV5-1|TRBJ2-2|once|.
TGCGCCAGCAGCACCAACAGAGTGGGAGGCCCCGGGGAGCTGTTTTTT
CASSTNRVGGPGELFF
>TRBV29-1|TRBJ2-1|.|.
TGCAGCGTTGAACTTCCCCAGACGCCAGACAATGAGCAGTTCTTC
CSVELPQTPDNEQFF
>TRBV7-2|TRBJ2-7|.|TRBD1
TGTGCCAGCAGCTTAGGGGGACAGCTCTCCTACGAGCAGTACTTC
CASSLGGQLSYEQYF